This section outlines one TCR beta chain sequence together with its context. These data come from a study of blood T cell repertoires in COVID-19. Study summary: Samples taken during acute and convalescent COVID-19 were collected in the United States, Italy and Spain.

Trimming shortened V by 3 bases and J by 8 bases, and 10 bases separated the two germline ends. In germline, CDR1 is SNHLY, CDR2 FYNNEI. The CDR3 extends over 12 amino acids. TCRdb keeps only in-frame clones here, not all; method: immunoSEQ multiplex PCR. The sample records 150,000 to 200,000 clones, 70% to 90% being singletons. This receptor was obtained from a man aged 45-60 years with active or convalescent COVID-19. The sequenced material came from peripheral blood. The chain joins TRBV2 to TRBJ1-2, with D uncertain. CDR3 region: CASSESLGGYTF. The CDR3 coding sequence is TGTGCCAGCAGTGAGTCTTTGGGCGGCTACACCTTC.